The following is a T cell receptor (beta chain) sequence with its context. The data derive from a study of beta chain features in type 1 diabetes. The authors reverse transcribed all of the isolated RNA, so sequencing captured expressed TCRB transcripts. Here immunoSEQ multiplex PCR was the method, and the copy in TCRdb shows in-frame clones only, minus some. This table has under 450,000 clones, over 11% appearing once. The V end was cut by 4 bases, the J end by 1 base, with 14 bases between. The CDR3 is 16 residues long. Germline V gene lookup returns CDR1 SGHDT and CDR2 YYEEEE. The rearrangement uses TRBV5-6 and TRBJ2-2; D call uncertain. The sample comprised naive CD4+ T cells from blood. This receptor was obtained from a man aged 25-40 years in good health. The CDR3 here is CASSPGRRRNTGELFF. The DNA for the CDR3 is TGTGCCAGCAGCCCCGGACGGAGAAGGAACACCGGGGAGCTGTTTTTT.